This TCR beta chain emerged from a study of T cell responses to AZD1222 COVID-19 vaccine. Germline values: CDR1 KGHSH, CDR2 LQKENI. The CDR3 has 14 residues. V gave up 5 bases and J gave up 2 bases, with 12 bases separating them. TCRdb keeps only in-frame clones here, not all; method: immunoSEQ multiplex PCR. The sample shows approximately 89,000 clones, 86% of them seen only once. This TCR came from an adult who received the AZD1222 COVID-19 vaccine. The rearrangement joins TRBV18 to TRBJ1-1; tentative D call: TRBD1 (6 bases). The sample consisted of peripheral blood, taken 28 days after the second AZD1222 dose. The DNA for the CDR3 is TGTGCCAGCTCAAGGGACAAAGGAAACACTGAAGCTTTCTTT. Encoded protein: CASSRDKGNTEAFF.